The clone carrying this T cell receptor beta chain was picked up a small number of times. What it recognizes is unknown. This record comes from a study of cytomegalovirus exposure and HLA in healthy donors. Study results and limitations: Earlier analysis looked at TCR beta V segments, and most were productive about 90% or about 30% of the time.

Per the germline V gene, CDR1 is SGHRS and CDR2 is YFSETQ. The length of the CDR3 is 16 residues. V dropped 5 bases and J dropped 0 bases, with 16 bases sitting between them. 60 Vbeta and 13 Jbeta primers were used in PCR. The protocol was immunoSEQ multiplex PCR, while the TCRdb copy is restricted to in-frame clones and leaves out a portion. This sample yields 95,000 to 110,000 clones, of which roughly 70% are seen a single time; 12% to 15% belongs to the top ten. The TCR sequence derives from a middle-aged woman in good health and CMV-seropositive. The V gene is TRBV5-1, the J gene TRBJ2-3, with D possibly matching TRBD1 (6 bases). Sequencing was carried out using PBMCs. The CDR3 DNA reads as TGCGCCAGCAGGAGATCTGGGACACCTAGCACAGATACGCAGTATTTT. This codes for CASRRSGTPSTDTQYF.